This T cell receptor beta chain was identified in a study of Ad26.COV2.S vaccination and SARS-CoV-2 variants. Libraries were prepared by immunoSEQ multiplex PCR; TCRdb keeps only in-frame clonotypes and omits some of them. This table holds 400,000 to 450,000 clones, approximately 92% found once. Looked up from germline, CDR1 is SNHLY and CDR2 is FYNNEI. The germline V and J ends were trimmed by 5 bases and 1 base, with 11 bases remaining between them. This CDR3 contains 15 residues. This sample's treatment: around 19 received Ad26.COV2.S at low or high dose, single or two shots; roughly five received placebo; per-sample allocation not given. Sampling happened 63 days after the first vaccine or placebo injection.

The material was peripheral blood, obtained in a trial of Ad26.COV2.S vaccine versus placebo. The chain joins TRBV2 to TRBJ2-2, with D possibly TRBD1 on 5 matching bases. The receptor's source is a person between 18 and 65 years old who received the Ad26.COV2.S COVID-19 vaccine or a placebo. CDR3 region: CASSLQGWNTGELFF. DNA for the CDR3: TGTGCCAGCAGTCTTCAGGGTTGGAACACCGGGGAGCTGTTTTTT.